The source of this TCR beta chain is a study of CXCR3-negative and CXCR3-positive naive CD8 T cells. Study observations and caveats: Naive cells that were CXCR3-negative or CXCR3-positive used TRBV-TRBJ genes alike, while memory cells diverged. Compared with CXCR3-negative naive cells, CXCR3-positive naive cells showed more hydrophobic TRB CDR3s.

About this clonotype itself: What it binds is unknown.

UMI-labeled TRB cDNA libraries were prepared by 5' RACE. Reanalyzing the 5' RACE reads, TCRdb keeps one entry per CDR3 protein, without DNA. The sample includes roughly 99,000 distinct CDR3 sequences. Definition of naive CD8+ T cells rested on a CD45RO-CCR7+CD27+CD95- profile. The germline CDR1 and CDR2 sequences are MNHEY and SVGAGI. The CDR3 is 13 residues long. The genes are TRBV6-5 and TRBJ1-1; TCRdb picks TRBD1, but there is no DNA to check that call. The sample taken for sequencing was naive CXCR3+ CD8+ T cells from blood. Subset: CD45RO-CCR7+CD27+CD95- naive CD8+ T cells expressing CXCR3 (TNR3+). The clonotype originates from a human donor in good health. Some clones in this sample may be carry-over from other donors' samples. The CDR3 loop reads CASSYSGSGFGIF.